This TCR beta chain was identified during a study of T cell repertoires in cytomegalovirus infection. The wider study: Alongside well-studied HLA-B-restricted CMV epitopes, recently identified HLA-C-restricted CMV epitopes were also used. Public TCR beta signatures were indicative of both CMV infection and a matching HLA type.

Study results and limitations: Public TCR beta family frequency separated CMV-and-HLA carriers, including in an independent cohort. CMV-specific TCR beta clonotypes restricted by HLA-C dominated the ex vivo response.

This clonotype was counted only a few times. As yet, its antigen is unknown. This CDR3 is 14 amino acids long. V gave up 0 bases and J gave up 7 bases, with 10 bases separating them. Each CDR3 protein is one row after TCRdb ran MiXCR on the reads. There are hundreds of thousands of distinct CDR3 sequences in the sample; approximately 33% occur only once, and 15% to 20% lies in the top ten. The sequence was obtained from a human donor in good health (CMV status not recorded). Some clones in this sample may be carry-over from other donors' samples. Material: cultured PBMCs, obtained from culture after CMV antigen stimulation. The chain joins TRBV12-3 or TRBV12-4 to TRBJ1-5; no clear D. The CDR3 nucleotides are TGTGCCAGCAGTTTAGCGGAGGTTGGGCAGCCCCAGCATTTT. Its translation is CASSLAEVGQPQHF.